This TCR beta chain was obtained from a study of control samples from healthy donors and cancer patients. Trimming cost V 4 bases and J 5 bases; bases outside gene matches: 17. In germline, CDR1 is MNHEY, CDR2 SVGEGT. The CDR3 spans 18 residues. Data came from immunoSEQ multiplex PCR; TCRdb stores just in-frame clones and leaves some out. The sample shows tens of thousands of clones, more than 70% of them seen only once. This receptor was taken from a man aged 35-49 years with colorectal cancer. Source material: PBMCs. The V and J genes are TRBV6-2 or TRBV6-3 and TRBJ1-1; 9 positions agree with TRBD1. This CDR3 reads CASSFPRDRARKKTEAFF. CDR3 nucleotides: TGTGCCAGCAGTTTCCCGCGGGACAGGGCTCGGAAGAAGACTGAAGCTTTCTTT.